The rows below give T cell receptor beta chains drawn from one sample of a study of graft-versus-host responses after intestinal transplantation. What these receptors recognize is not known. Only in-frame clones appear in the TCRdb table, and some are missing; sequencing was by immunoSEQ multiplex PCR. The data show around 76,000 clones, roughly 94% seen once. Source: unstimulated CD8+ T cells sorted from spleen or lymph node cells, taken before intestinal transplant. The receptors shown here come from a human donor who received an intestinal transplant. Each CDR3 is given with its conserved first and last residue. D genes are given only for firm matches. Size is stated for part of the rows, as once, few or many counts, or as a class when the clone is expanded.

CDR3,DNA,J,size,D,V
CASSPQGEGETQYF,TGTGCCAGCAGTCCTCAGGGGGAGGGAGAGACCCAGTACTTC,TRBJ2-5,-,-,TRBV27
CSARIYTEAFF,TGCAGTGCTAGAATTTACACTGAAGCTTTCTTT,TRBJ1-1,-,-,TRBV20-1
CASSIGAGGNEQFF,TGTGCCAGTAGTATAGGAGCAGGGGGCAATGAGCAGTTCTTC,TRBJ2-1,-,TRBD1,TRBV19
CASSLKGQGAGINEKLFF,TGTGCCAGCAGCTTGAAGGGACAGGGGGCCGGAATTAATGAAAAACTGTTTTTT,TRBJ1-4,few,TRBD1,TRBV7-9
CAWSPDGGGWSYEQYF,TGTGCCTGGAGCCCGGACGGGGGAGGGTGGTCCTACGAGCAGTACTTC,TRBJ2-7,-,TRBD2,TRBV30
CASSQFTRPDTQYF,TGCGCCAGCAGCCAGTTTACACGGCCAGATACGCAGTATTTT,TRBJ2-3,-,-,TRBV4-1
CASSLVSRTRMETQYF,TGTGCCAGCAGCTTGGTTTCTAGGACTCGAATGGAGACCCAGTACTTC,TRBJ2-5,-,-,TRBV5-6
CASSFDPVKETQYF,TGTGCCAGCAGCTTCGACCCAGTTAAGGAGACCCAGTACTTC,TRBJ2-5,-,-,TRBV7-9
CASEVRPTEAFF,TGTGCCAGCGAAGTAAGGCCAACTGAAGCTTTCTTT,TRBJ1-1,-,-,TRBV2
CASSFPGQGGDTQYF,TGTGCCAGCAGCTTCCCCGGACAGGGAGGGGATACGCAGTATTTT,TRBJ2-3,-,-,TRBV13
CASRGAGGPVTDTQYF,TGTGCCAGCAGGGGAGCGGGAGGGCCTGTGACAGATACGCAGTATTTT,TRBJ2-3,once,TRBD2,TRBV27
CASSLGGGRGYTF,TGTGCCAGCAGTTTGGGTGGGGGCCGTGGCTACACCTTC,TRBJ1-2,-,-,TRBV5-4
CASSLTGGSDTQYF,TGTGCCAGCAGCTTAACGGGCGGGTCCGATACGCAGTATTTT,TRBJ2-3,few,-,TRBV7-3
CASSDSNVGNSPLHF,TGTGCCAGCAGTGACTCGAACGTCGGGAATTCACCCCTCCACTTT,TRBJ1-6,-,-,TRBV6-4
CASSIGGDTQYF,TGTGCCAGCAGTATCGGAGGAGATACGCAGTATTTT,TRBJ2-3,-,-,TRBV27
CASSYPEMGLNTDTQYF,TGTGCCAGCAGCTACCCGGAGATGGGTCTAAACACAGATACGCAGTATTTT,TRBJ2-3,-,-,TRBV7-9